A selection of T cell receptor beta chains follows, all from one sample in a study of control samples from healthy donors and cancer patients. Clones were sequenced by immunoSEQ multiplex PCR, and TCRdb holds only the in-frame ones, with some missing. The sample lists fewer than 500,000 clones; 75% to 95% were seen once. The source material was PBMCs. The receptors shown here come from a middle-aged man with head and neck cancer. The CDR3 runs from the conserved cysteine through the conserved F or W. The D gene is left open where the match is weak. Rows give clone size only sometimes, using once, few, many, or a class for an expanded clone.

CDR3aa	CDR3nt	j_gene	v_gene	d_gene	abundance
CASSPLPPDEAFF	TGTGCCAGTAGCCCCCTGCCCCCCGATGAAGCTTTCTTT	TRBJ1-1	TRBV19	.	once
CASSSAARTDTQYF	TGTGCCAGCAGCTCCGCCGCCCGCACAGATACGCAGTATTTT	TRBJ2-3	TRBV5-4	.	.
CASSFDFGQYEQYF	TGTGCCAGCAGTTTTGATTTCGGCCAGTACGAGCAGTACTTC	TRBJ2-7	TRBV28	.	.
CATSRDGRGTGPQHF	TGTGCCACCAGCAGAGATGGGAGGGGGACGGGGCCCCAGCATTTT	TRBJ1-5	TRBV15	.	.
CASIQGERRDEQFF	TGTGCCAGCATCCAGGGGGAGAGGCGGGATGAGCAGTTCTTC	TRBJ2-1	TRBV6-5	TRBD1	.
CATSAANSNQPQHF	TGTGCCACCAGTGCCGCGAATAGCAATCAGCCCCAGCATTTT	TRBJ1-5	TRBV24-1	.	.
CASSRRGGGNEQFF	TGCGCCAGCAGCCGCCGGGGGGGCGGCAATGAGCAGTTCTTC	TRBJ2-1	TRBV5-1	TRBD2	.
CASSQVAQGYEQYF	TGTGCCAGCAGCCAAGTGGCCCAGGGATACGAGCAGTACTTC	TRBJ2-7	TRBV4-2	.	once
CASSLDRLGSTDTQYF	TGTGCCAGCAGCTTGGATAGACTAGGAAGCACAGATACGCAGTATTTT	TRBJ2-3	TRBV5-4	.	.
CASSQDLITGIYGYTF	TGCGCCAGCAGCCAGGATTTAATCACAGGAATCTATGGCTACACCTTC	TRBJ1-2	TRBV4-1	.	once
CWGGGYNEQFF	TGTTGGGGTGGTGGATACAATGAGCAGTTCTTC	TRBJ2-1	TRBV5-4	.	.
CASSQESTRGGPSDTQYF	TGTGCCAGCAGCCAAGAGAGTACACGGGGGGGCCCCTCAGATACGCAGTATTTT	TRBJ2-3	TRBV3-1/TRBV3-2	TRBD2	once
CAWSPLGPTYEQYF	TGTGCCTGGAGTCCTCTGGGACCTACCTACGAGCAGTACTTC	TRBJ2-7	TRBV30	.	.
CASSIIVKFDRNRAEKLFF	TGTGCCAGTAGTATAATCGTCAAATTCGACAGAAATCGGGCTGAAAAACTGTTTTTT	TRBJ1-4	TRBV19	.	few
CASSAQGFYGYTF	TGTGCCAGCAGCGCCCAGGGGTTCTATGGCTACACCTTC	TRBJ1-2	TRBV12-3/TRBV12-4	.	few
CASSQGSGANTEAFF	TGCGCCAGCAGCCAAGGATCAGGAGCGAACACTGAAGCTTTCTTT	TRBJ1-1	TRBV4-1	.	.
CASSYQPGQGALVNKVF	TGTGCCAGCAGTTACCAACCGGGACAGGGGGCGCTGGTAAACAAGGTCTTC	TRBJ2-1	TRBV28	TRBD1	once